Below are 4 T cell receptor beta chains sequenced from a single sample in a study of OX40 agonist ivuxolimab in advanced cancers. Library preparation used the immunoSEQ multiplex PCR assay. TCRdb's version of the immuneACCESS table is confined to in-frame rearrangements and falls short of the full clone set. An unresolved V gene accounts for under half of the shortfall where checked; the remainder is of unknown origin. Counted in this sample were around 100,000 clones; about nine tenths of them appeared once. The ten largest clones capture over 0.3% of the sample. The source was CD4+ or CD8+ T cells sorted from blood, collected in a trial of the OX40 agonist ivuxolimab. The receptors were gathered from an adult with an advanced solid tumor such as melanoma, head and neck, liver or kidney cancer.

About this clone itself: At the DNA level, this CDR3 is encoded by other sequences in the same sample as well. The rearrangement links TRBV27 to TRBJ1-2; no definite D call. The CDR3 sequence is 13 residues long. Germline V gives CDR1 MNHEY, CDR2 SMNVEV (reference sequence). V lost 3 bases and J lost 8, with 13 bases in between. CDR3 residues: CASSLSGVSGYTF. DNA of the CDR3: TGTGCCAGCAGTTTGAGTGGGGTAAGCGGCTACACCTTC.

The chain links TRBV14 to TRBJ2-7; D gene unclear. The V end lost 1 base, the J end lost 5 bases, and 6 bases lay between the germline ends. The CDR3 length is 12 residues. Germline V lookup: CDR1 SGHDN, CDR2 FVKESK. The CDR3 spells CASSQVWHEQYF. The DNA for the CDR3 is TGTGCCAGCAGCCAAGTGTGGCACGAGCAGTACTTC. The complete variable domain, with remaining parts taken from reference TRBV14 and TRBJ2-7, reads EAGVTQFPSHSVIEKGQTVTLRCDPISGHDNLYWYRRVMGKEIKFLLHFVKESKQDESGMPNNRFLAERTGGTYSTLKVQPAELEDSGVYFCASSQVWHEQYFGPGTRLTVT.

This chain's CDR3 is CASSEAPPTGGDYGYTF. DNA of the CDR3: TGTGCCAGCAGTGAGGCGCCCCCGACAGGGGGAGACTATGGCTACACCTTC. The rearrangement links TRBV6-1 to TRBJ1-2; 9 nucleotides align to TRBD1. The CDR3 totals 17 residues. The V gene's germline CDR1 is MNHNS and CDR2 SASEGT. V dropped 3 bases and J dropped 3; count of bases not matched to a gene: 11.

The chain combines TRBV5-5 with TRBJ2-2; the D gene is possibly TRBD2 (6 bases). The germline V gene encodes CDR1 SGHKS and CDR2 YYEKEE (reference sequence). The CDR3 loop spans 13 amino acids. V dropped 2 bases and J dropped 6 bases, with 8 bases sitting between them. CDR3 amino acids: CASSFWEAGELFF. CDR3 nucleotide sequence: TGTGCCAGCAGCTTCTGGGAGGCCGGGGAGCTGTTTTTT.